This TCR beta chain was documented in a study of blood T cell repertoires in COVID-19. Per germline, CDR1 SGHNT and CDR2 YYREEE (reference sequence). Trimming left V 0 bases short and J 3 bases short, with 12 bases between. The CDR3 is 15 residues long. Using immunoSEQ multiplex PCR, the repertoire was profiled, and TCRdb retains in-frame clones only, with some absent. The sample carries 210,000 or so clones, around 80% recorded once. The rearrangement uses TRBV5-4 and TRBJ1-1; D gene unclear. The TCR originated in a man aged 25 to 40 with acute COVID-19. Source material: PBMCs or T cells enriched from blood (not recorded which). The DNA for the CDR3 is TGTGCCAGCAGCTTGGGAGGAGGGTGGGACACTGAAGCTTTCTTT. Encoded protein: CASSLGGGWDTEAFF.